This TCR beta chain was sequenced for a study of early T cells in non-severe SARS-CoV-2 infection. The wider study: Chains from this unsorted whole-blood bulk RNA could not be paired. General study findings and limits: Matching with VDJdb favored anti-spike CD8 responses (missing private and CD4 specificities).

This clonotype occurred many times. The antigen is not known. Tagging with unique molecular identifiers was applied to individual cDNA molecules. One entry per CDR3 protein, called by TCRdb with MiXCR from the 5' RACE reads. The table shows 68,000 or so distinct CDR3 sequences, with roughly a tenth occurring only once. The V end was cut by 3 bases, the J end by 2 bases, with 10 bases between. From germline, CDR1 is MDHEN and CDR2 SYDVKM. There are 14 residues in the CDR3. The source material was whole blood. The V gene is TRBV28, the J gene TRBJ2-5, with D uncertain. The source is an adult who was a healthcare worker with PCR-confirmed SARS-CoV-2 infection or an uninfected control (not recorded which). The CDR3, as DNA: TGTGCCAGCAGTTTGGGGTTACCGCAAGAGACCCAGTACTTC. Its translation is CASSLGLPQETQYF.